The next 16 T cell receptor beta chains were all read from a single sample in a study of OX40 agonist ivuxolimab in advanced cancers. Profiled with immunoSEQ multiplex PCR; TCRdb holds only in-frame clones, not every one. The table includes more than 45,000 clones, about 81% detected once. The sample was CD4+ or CD8+ T cells sorted from blood, taken in a trial of the OX40 agonist ivuxolimab. Receptor source: an adult with an advanced solid tumor such as melanoma, head and neck, liver or kidney cancer.

The genes are TRBV11-2 and TRBJ1-3, with D perhaps TRBD1 (6 bases). The CDR3 has 14 amino acids. V lost 3 bases, J lost 2 bases, and 8 bases lay in between. Germline V gene sequence: CDR1 SGHAT, CDR2 FQNNGV. This chain's CDR3 is CASSLDRAGNTIYF. DNA for the CDR3: TGTGCCAGCAGCTTGGACAGAGCTGGAAACACCATATATTTT.

The V call is TRBV7-6, the J call TRBJ2-7; TRBD2 matches at 7 bases. Germline trimming cut 5 bases from V and 4 bases from J; bases unmatched to any gene: 11. This CDR3 region has 15 residues. In germline, CDR1 is SGHVS, CDR2 FNYEAQ. The CDR3, as DNA: TGTGCCAGCAGCGTAATGGAGGGGAGGGTGTACGAGCAGTACTTC. Protein: CASSVMEGRVYEQYF. The full variable domain, completed using reference TRBV7-6 and TRBJ2-7, is GAGVSQSPRYKVTKRGQDVALRCDPISGHVSLYWYRQALGQGPEFLTYFNYEAQQDKSGLPNDRFSAERPEGSISTLTIQRTEQRDSAMYRCASSVMEGRVYEQYFGPGTRLTVT.

This chain's CDR3 is CASSVGGLAGVSTDTQYF. Written as DNA, the CDR3 is TGTGCCAGCAGCGTAGGTGGACTAGCGGGGGTAAGCACAGATACGCAGTATTTT. The genes are TRBV9 and TRBJ2-3; TRBD2 agrees at 13 bases. Germline CDR1 SGDLS, CDR2 YYNGEE. The CDR3 runs 18 residues. With 0 bases clipped from V and 0 bases from J, the junction kept 4 bases outside the gene matches.

The count of this clone is one. V usage is TRBV11-3 and J usage is TRBJ1-5, with 8 nucleotides matching TRBD1. The ends lost 0 bases at V and 4 bases at J; junction bases unmatched: 17. The CDR3 sequence is 20 residues long. Germline V gene sequence: CDR1 SGHNT, CDR2 YENEEA. CDR3 region: CASSLETQRRGTGKNQPQHF. In DNA form, the CDR3 reads TGTGCCAGCAGCTTAGAAACTCAACGCCGAGGGACAGGAAAGAATCAGCCCCAGCATTTT.

The chain joins TRBV6-4 to TRBJ1-5; 7 nucleotides align to TRBD1. The CDR3 is 15 amino acids. Germline V gives CDR1 MRHNA, CDR2 SNTAGT. V dropped 6 bases and J dropped 1; count of bases not matched to a gene: 6. CDR3 amino acids: CASRGTDSSNQPQHF. Written as DNA, the CDR3 is TGTGCCAGCAGGGGGACAGACTCCAGCAATCAGCCCCAGCATTTT.

This chain joins TRBV18 and TRBJ1-4, with a possible D match to TRBD1 (6 bases). The germline CDR1 and CDR2 sequences are KGHSH and LQKENI. The CDR3 is 14 residues long. V was cut by 2 bases and J by 5 bases, with 9 bases left in between. The CDR3 spells CASSPVRGNEKLFF. CDR3 sequence (DNA): TGTGCCAGCTCACCAGTCAGGGGAAATGAAAAACTGTTTTTT.

The V gene is TRBV19, the J gene TRBJ1-5; 9 nucleotides agree with TRBD1. J was trimmed by 4 bases and V by 3 bases; bases with no gene match: 4. CDR1 is LNHDA and CDR2 is SQIVND in the germline V gene (reference sequence). The length of the CDR3 is 15 residues. The CDR3 nucleotides are TGTGCCAGTAGTATGGGGACAGGGCCGAATCAGCCCCAGCATTTT. This codes for CASSMGTGPNQPQHF. Using reference TRBV19 and TRBJ1-5 for the parts outside the CDR3, the full variable domain is DGGITQSPKYLFRKEGQNVTLSCEQNLNHDAMYWYRQDPGQGLRLIYYSQIVNDFQKGDIAEGYSVSREKKESFPLTVTSAQKNPTAFYLCASSMGTGPNQPQHFGDGTRLSIL.

The chain has TRBV11-2 and TRBJ1-1, with no clear D. The CDR3 is 13 amino acids. Trimming took off 3 bases at V and 1 base at J, with 6 bases between the two ends. In germline, CDR1 is SGHAT, CDR2 FQNNGV. CDR3 loop: CASSFGRNTEAFF. As DNA, the CDR3 is TGTGCCAGCAGCTTTGGGAGGAACACTGAAGCTTTCTTT. The full variable domain, completed using reference TRBV11-2 and TRBJ1-1, is EAGVAQSPRYKIIEKRQSVAFWCNPISGHATLYWYQQILGQGPKLLIQFQNNGVVDDSQLPKDRFSAERLKGVDSTLKIQPAKLEDSAVYLCASSFGRNTEAFFGQGTRLTVV.

The chain employs TRBV4-2 and TRBJ1-3; tentatively, D is TRBD1 (6 bases). Trimming left V 0 bases short and J 4 bases short, with 13 bases between. The length of the CDR3 is 16 residues. CDR1 is LGHNA and CDR2 is YNFKEQ in the germline V gene. This CDR3 is CASSQDSQGSGNTIYF. CDR3 DNA sequence: TGTGCCAGCAGCCAAGATTCACAGGGATCCGGAAACACCATATATTTT.

The genes are TRBV18 and TRBJ2-5; 12 positions match TRBD1. V was pared by 0 bases and J by 5 bases, with 7 bases of the junction left unmatched. The CDR3 runs to 17 residues. Germline V gene sequence: CDR1 KGHSH, CDR2 LQKENI. DNA for the CDR3: TGTGCCAGCTCACCACCCCAGGGACAGGGGGCGAGCGAGACCCAGTACTTC. Encoded protein: CASSPPQGQGASETQYF.

This chain links TRBV2 with TRBJ1-5; TRBD1 matches 8 bases. The CDR3 has 15 amino acids. With V trimmed by 6 bases and J by 1 base, 5 bases remained unmatched. Per the germline V gene, CDR1 is SNHLY and CDR2 is FYNNEI. The CDR3 DNA is TGTGCCAGCAGACCGAACAGGGGGAGCAATCAGCCCCAGCATTTT. It specifies CASRPNRGSNQPQHF. Combining the CDR3 with reference TRBV2 and TRBJ1-5 gives the whole variable domain EPEVTQTPSHQVTQMGQEVILRCVPISNHLYFYWYRQILGQKVEFLVSFYNNEISEKSEIFDDQFSVERPDGSNFTLKIRSTKLEDSAMYFCASRPNRGSNQPQHFGDGTRLSIL.

The CDR3 nucleotides are TGCGCCAGCAGCCAGCCCACTAGGAGCAGAGGTGGCTACACCTTC. This encodes CASSQPTRSRGGYTF. The V call is TRBV4-1, the J call TRBJ1-2, with no clear D. Germline V gene lookup returns CDR1 MGHRA and CDR2 YSYEKL. The CDR3 has 15 amino acids. The V end was cut by 3 bases, the J end by 7 bases, with 18 bases between.

The chain has TRBV2 and TRBJ1-3; D remains ambiguous. Per germline, CDR1 SNHLY and CDR2 FYNNEI. The CDR3 is 16 amino acids. V lost 2 bases and J lost 0, with 11 bases in between. CDR3: CASSELLQSSGNTIYF. The CDR3 DNA reads TGTGCCAGCAGTGAATTGTTACAGAGCTCTGGAAACACCATATATTTT.

For this clone: This sample also contains other DNA sequences that code for the same CDR3. V and J are TRBV5-6 and TRBJ2-5; no clear D gene. This CDR3 contains 11 residues. Trimming took 1 base from V and 3 from J, leaving 1 base between them. Germline assignment: CDR1 SGHDT and CDR2 YYEEEE. CDR3 DNA sequence: TGTGCCAGCAGCTTGAAAGAGACCCAGTACTTC. Translating it yields CASSLKETQYF.

This clone appeared a few times. J is TRBJ1-1 and V is TRBV25-1, with D uncertain. Germline V gene sequence: CDR1 MGHDK, CDR2 SYGVNS. CDR3 length: 13 residues. Trimming removed 9 bases at V and 5 bases at J, with 16 bases between. The CDR3 DNA reads TGTGCCAGTCTAGGGAGAACGAGGACTGAAGCTTTCTTT. This translates into CASLGRTRTEAFF.

The rearrangement uses TRBV2 and TRBJ1-6, with D perhaps matching TRBD1 (5 bases). The CDR3 sequence is 15 residues long. V was pared by 7 bases and J by 0 bases, with 10 bases between. The germline gives CDR1 SNHLY, CDR2 FYNNEI. The CDR3 DNA follows: TGTGCCAGCACCCTCGACAGCTCCTATAATTCACCCCTCCACTTT. This translates into CASTLDSSYNSPLHF. Using reference TRBV2 and TRBJ1-6 for the parts outside the CDR3, the full variable domain is EPEVTQTPSHQVTQMGQEVILRCVPISNHLYFYWYRQILGQKVEFLVSFYNNEISEKSEIFDDQFSVERPDGSNFTLKIRSTKLEDSAMYFCASTLDSSYNSPLHFGNGTRLTVT.